Listed below are T cell receptor beta chains from one sample, sequenced in a study of long-term antiretroviral therapy in people with HIV. The table came from immunoSEQ multiplex PCR; TCRdb's copy has only in-frame clones and leaves some out. Altogether approximately 20,000 clones are present, around four fifths being singletons, with the ten largest covering about 4%. This sample comprised unsorted PBMCs, obtained about 4 years after starting antiretroviral therapy. These receptor sequences come from a man younger than 35 with HIV. Both conserved end residues are part of each CDR3. Each record gives: D gene, CDR3 length, clone size, V gene, J gene, CDR3 protein, CDR3 DNA. A D gene is named only where the DNA matches it firmly. Clone sizes are given selectively: once, few, many, or a class where the clone is expanded.

d_gene: NA
len: 16
abundance: NA
v_gene: TRBV6-1
j_gene: TRBJ1-4
CDR3aa: CASSEAVGGSVEKLFF
CDR3nt: TGTGCCAGCAGTGAAGCGGTAGGGGGGAGTGTCGAAAAACTGTTTTTT

d_gene: TRBD1
len: 17
abundance: NA
v_gene: TRBV14
j_gene: TRBJ1-2
CDR3aa: CASSPWTGAHTNYGYTF
CDR3nt: TGTGCCAGCAGCCCCTGGACAGGGGCCCATACTAACTATGGCTACACCTTC

d_gene: TRBD1
len: 16
abundance: few
v_gene: TRBV5-1
j_gene: TRBJ2-2
CDR3aa: CASSPPGQSNTGELFF
CDR3nt: TGCGCCAGCAGCCCTCCGGGACAGTCGAACACCGGGGAGCTGTTTTTT

d_gene: TRBD2
len: 13
abundance: NA
v_gene: TRBV7-2
j_gene: TRBJ2-7
CDR3aa: CASGSGGTYEQYF
CDR3nt: TGTGCCAGCGGTAGCGGGGGCACCTACGAGCAGTACTTC

d_gene: TRBD1
len: 16
abundance: NA
v_gene: TRBV7-9
j_gene: TRBJ1-4
CDR3aa: CASSLSPGGGNEKLFF
CDR3nt: TGTGCCAGCAGCTTAAGCCCAGGGGGTGGTAATGAAAAACTGTTTTTT

d_gene: NA
len: 15
abundance: NA
v_gene: TRBV5-3
j_gene: TRBJ1-6
CDR3aa: CARSFRRDPNSPLHF
CDR3nt: TGTGCCAGAAGCTTTAGGCGGGACCCCAATTCACCCCTCCACTTT

d_gene: NA
len: 17
abundance: NA
v_gene: TRBV28
j_gene: TRBJ1-3
CDR3aa: CAGGDPTSLTSGNTIYF
CDR3nt: TGTGCCGGCGGGGACCCCACATCGCTTACCTCTGGAAACACCATATATTTT

d_gene: NA
len: 14
abundance: NA
v_gene: TRBV28
j_gene: TRBJ1-3
CDR3aa: CASSFPYSGNTIYF
CDR3nt: TGTGCCAGCAGTTTCCCGTACTCTGGAAACACCATATATTTT

d_gene: TRBD1
len: 17
abundance: NA
v_gene: TRBV7-9
j_gene: TRBJ2-1
CDR3aa: CASSLETGTANGDEQFF
CDR3nt: TGTGCCAGCAGCTTAGAAACCGGGACAGCTAATGGGGATGAGCAGTTCTTC

d_gene: NA
len: 11
abundance: once
v_gene: TRBV5-6
j_gene: TRBJ2-1
CDR3aa: CASSLGNEQFF
CDR3nt: TGTGCCAGCAGCTTGGGGAATGAGCAGTTCTTC

d_gene: NA
len: 13
abundance: NA
v_gene: TRBV6-1
j_gene: TRBJ1-2
CDR3aa: CASSLTGLRDYTF
CDR3nt: TGTGCCAGCAGTTTAACAGGTTTAAGGGACTACACCTTC

d_gene: TRBD1
len: 15
abundance: NA
v_gene: TRBV4-1
j_gene: TRBJ2-2
CDR3aa: CASSQRQGLVGELFF
CDR3nt: TGCGCCAGCAGCCAAAGACAGGGTCTAGTCGGGGAGCTGTTTTTT

d_gene: NA
len: 16
abundance: NA
v_gene: TRBV18
j_gene: TRBJ2-3
CDR3aa: CASSPKETISTDTQYF
CDR3nt: TGTGCCAGCTCACCTAAGGAGACTATAAGCACAGATACGCAGTATTTT

d_gene: TRBD2
len: 14
abundance: NA
v_gene: TRBV5-1
j_gene: TRBJ2-3
CDR3aa: CASSGGETTDTQYF
CDR3nt: TGCGCCAGCAGCGGGGGGGAAACCACAGATACGCAGTATTTT

d_gene: NA
len: 12
abundance: NA
v_gene: TRBV11-2
j_gene: TRBJ2-2
CDR3aa: CASSKWSGELFF
CDR3nt: TGTGCCAGCTCGAAATGGTCCGGGGAGCTGTTTTTT

d_gene: NA
len: 17
abundance: NA
v_gene: TRBV4-1
j_gene: TRBJ1-1
CDR3aa: CASSQVSLNRLNTEAFF
CDR3nt: TGCGCCAGCAGCCAAGTTAGTTTGAACAGACTGAACACTGAAGCTTTCTTT

d_gene: TRBD1
len: 17
abundance: NA
v_gene: TRBV5-5
j_gene: TRBJ1-1
CDR3aa: CASSYARGGRMNTEAFF
CDR3nt: TGTGCCAGCAGCTATGCCAGGGGGGGCCGAATGAACACTGAAGCTTTCTTT

d_gene: TRBD1
len: 14
abundance: NA
v_gene: TRBV27
j_gene: TRBJ2-1
CDR3aa: CASSRQGYGNEQFF
CDR3nt: TGTGCCAGCAGCCGACAGGGGTATGGAAATGAGCAGTTCTTC

d_gene: NA
len: 17
abundance: NA
v_gene: TRBV5-4
j_gene: TRBJ1-6
CDR3aa: CASSLEQGVYSSSPLHF
CDR3nt: TGTGCCAGCAGCTTGGAACAGGGAGTTTATAGTAGTTCACCCCTCCACTTT

d_gene: NA
len: 17
abundance: few
v_gene: TRBV7-3
j_gene: TRBJ2-6
CDR3aa: CASSSRNSGSGANVLTF
CDR3nt: TGTGCCAGCAGCTCGCGGAACTCTGGCTCTGGGGCCAACGTCCTGACTTTC

d_gene: TRBD2
len: 17
abundance: once
v_gene: TRBV13
j_gene: TRBJ2-3
CDR3aa: CASSLVLGTSNGDTQYF
CDR3nt: TGTGCCAGCAGCTTAGTCCTGGGGACTAGTAATGGAGATACGCAGTATTTT

d_gene: NA
len: 12
abundance: NA
v_gene: TRBV28
j_gene: TRBJ2-5
CDR3aa: CASSSFQETQYF
CDR3nt: TGTGCCAGCAGTTCCTTCCAAGAGACCCAGTACTTC

d_gene: NA
len: 13
abundance: few
v_gene: TRBV2
j_gene: TRBJ1-2
CDR3aa: CASSGTSNYGYTF
CDR3nt: TGTGCCAGCAGCGGGACATCCAACTATGGCTACACCTTC

d_gene: TRBD1
len: 15
abundance: NA
v_gene: TRBV28
j_gene: TRBJ1-2
CDR3aa: CASTPGQVLYYGYTF
CDR3nt: TGTGCCAGCACTCCTGGACAGGTCTTGTACTATGGCTACACCTTC

d_gene: NA
len: 15
abundance: NA
v_gene: TRBV5-6
j_gene: TRBJ1-1
CDR3aa: CASSLRMAVNTEAFF
CDR3nt: TGTGCCAGCAGCTTGAGGATGGCAGTGAACACTGAAGCTTTCTTT

d_gene: TRBD2
len: 18
abundance: NA
v_gene: TRBV2
j_gene: TRBJ2-3
CDR3aa: CASSDSLYSGGKADTQYF
CDR3nt: TGTGCCAGCAGTGATTCCCTCTACAGCGGGGGAAAGGCAGATACGCAGTATTTT

d_gene: NA
len: 13
abundance: once
v_gene: TRBV28
j_gene: TRBJ1-1
CDR3aa: CASAGEGGTEAFF
CDR3nt: TGTGCCAGCGCAGGCGAGGGTGGAACTGAAGCTTTCTTT

d_gene: NA
len: 14
abundance: NA
v_gene: TRBV30
j_gene: TRBJ1-2
CDR3aa: CAWSPRGAVYGYTF
CDR3nt: TGTGCCTGGAGCCCAAGGGGGGCTGTCTATGGCTACACCTTC

d_gene: TRBD2
len: 17
abundance: NA
v_gene: TRBV5-5
j_gene: TRBJ2-3
CDR3aa: CASSWVWSSGVKDTQYF
CDR3nt: TGTGCCAGCAGCTGGGTCTGGAGTAGCGGGGTCAAGGATACGCAGTATTTT